The 23 T cell receptor beta chains reported below all come from one sample, sequenced in a study of T cell responses to AZD1222 COVID-19 vaccine. The assay was immunoSEQ multiplex PCR, and TCRdb's table has in-frame clones only and misses some. This table holds more than 150,000 clones, approximately 89% found once. The sequenced sample was peripheral blood, obtained on day 0 of AZD1222 vaccination. These TCRs come from an adult in good health.

The rearrangement joins TRBV13 to TRBJ1-2; no definite D call. Trimming removed 1 base at V and 2 bases at J, with 20 bases between. The CDR3 is 18 residues long. Germline CDR1 and CDR2: PRHDT and FYEKMQ (reference sequence). CDR3 region: CASSLEGWRPARNYGYTF. CDR3 nucleotide sequence: TGTGCCAGCAGCTTAGAAGGTTGGCGACCGGCTCGGAACTATGGCTACACCTTC.

The chain couples TRBV6-2 or TRBV6-3 to TRBJ2-7; D gene uncertain. Germline V gene data show CDR1 as MNHEY and CDR2 as SVGEGT. V lost 4 bases, J lost 9 bases, and 13 bases lay in between. CDR3 length: 12 amino acids. The CDR3 DNA sequence: TGTGCCAGCAGTTTTAGGCCGCCAGGGCAGTACTTC. Translated, it gives CASSFRPPGQYF.

This rearrangement joins TRBV19 to TRBJ2-3; TRBD1 matches at 10 bases. The junction had 8 bases not matched to a gene; V was cut back by 4 bases and J by 1 base. The CDR3 contains 17 residues. The germline V gene has CDR1 LNHDA and CDR2 SQIVND (reference sequence). CDR3 amino acids: CASSTRDRGSRTDTQYF. The CDR3 DNA is TGTGCCAGTAGTACCCGGGACAGGGGTTCCCGCACAGATACGCAGTATTTT. The variable domain in full, completed from reference TRBV19 and TRBJ2-3, reads DGGITQSPKYLFRKEGQNVTLSCEQNLNHDAMYWYRQDPGQGLRLIYYSQIVNDFQKGDIAEGYSVSREKKESFPLTVTSAQKNPTAFYLCASSTRDRGSRTDTQYFGPGTRLTVL.

The CDR3 reads CASSSPGLAGVGEQFF. The CDR3 DNA sequence: TGCGCCAGCAGCTCCCCGGGACTAGCGGGAGTAGGTGAGCAGTTCTTC. This rearrangement joins TRBV5-1 to TRBJ2-1; 14 bases align to TRBD2. The V segment lost 3 bases and the J segment 9 bases; nucleotides outside the gene matches: 8. The CDR3 has 16 amino acids. Germline CDR1 SGHRS, CDR2 YFSETQ.

The gene calls are TRBV7-8 and TRBJ2-5; D could derive from TRBD1 or TRBD2 (5 bases each). Germline CDR1 and CDR2: SGHVS and FQNEAQ. CDR3 size: 15 residues. Trimming took off 2 bases at V and 5 bases at J, with 15 bases between the two ends. In DNA, the CDR3 is TGTGCCAGCAGCTTACCAGCAAAATGGGGGGAGACCCAGTACTTC. It encodes CASSLPAKWGETQYF.

This clone was observed a handful of times. V is TRBV9 and J is TRBJ1-1, with a tentative D call TRBD1 (6 bases). This CDR3 has 15 amino acids. Germline V gene data show CDR1 as SGDLS and CDR2 as YYNGEE. The V end lost 4 bases, the J end lost 1 base, and 14 bases lay between the germline ends. Here the CDR3 DNA reads TGTGCCAGCAGCATCCACGGACAGCAGAACACTGAAGCTTTCTTT. Translated, it gives CASSIHGQQNTEAFF.

The CDR3 is CASSQLGQAYGYTF. CDR3 nucleotide sequence: TGTGCCAGCAGCCAACTCGGACAGGCTTATGGCTACACCTTC. The chain couples TRBV3-1 (or the pseudogene TRBV3-2) to TRBJ1-2; 7 bases agree with TRBD1. With 2 bases clipped from V and 5 bases from J, the junction kept 5 bases outside the gene matches. The CDR3 is 14 amino acids. Germline lookup yields CDR1 LGHDT and CDR2 YNNKEL (reference sequence).

The chain links TRBV24-1 to TRBJ1-5; 7 bases align to TRBD1. The germline V gene has CDR1 KGHDR and CDR2 SFDVKD. There are 15 residues in the CDR3. The ends lost 2 bases at V and 5 bases at J; junction bases unmatched: 5. Here the CDR3 DNA reads TGTGCCACCAGTGATTCGACAGGGAACCATCAGCCCCAGCATTTT. Translating it yields CATSDSTGNHQPQHF.

V is TRBV9 and J is TRBJ2-2; TRBD1 might be the D (6 bases). V shed 1 base and J shed 0 bases, with 13 bases lying between them. This CDR3 has 17 amino acids. CDR1 is SGDLS and CDR2 is YYNGEE in the germline V gene. CDR3 DNA: TGTGCCAGCAGCGTACAGGGACAAACTGCGAACACCGGGGAGCTGTTTTTT. This encodes CASSVQGQTANTGELFF.

The chain joins TRBV9 to TRBJ1-2; a possible D gene is TRBD1 (6 bases). CDR1 and CDR2 from the germline V gene are SGDLS and YYNGEE. The CDR3 contains 14 residues. The ends were cut back, 4 bases at V and 8 bases at J, with 18 bases in the middle. The CDR3 region is CASSPFQKTGGYTF. The CDR3 DNA reads as TGTGCCAGCAGCCCTTTTCAAAAGACAGGCGGCTACACCTTC.

J is TRBJ1-2 and V is TRBV18; TRBD1 might be the D (5 bases). The germline V gene has CDR1 KGHSH and CDR2 LQKENI. The CDR3 totals 14 residues. V lost 3 bases and J 5 bases, leaving 13 bases between the germline ends. CDR3 nucleotides: TGTGCCAGCTCACCCCAGGGCGACGGGTATGGCTACACCTTC. This codes for CASSPQGDGYGYTF. The full variable domain, rest sourced from reference TRBV18 and TRBJ1-2, is NAGVMQNPRHLVRRRGQEARLRCSPMKGHSHVYWYRQLPEEGLKFMVYLQKENIIDESGMPKERFSAEFPKEGPSILRIQQVVRGDSAAYFCASSPQGDGYGYTFGSGTRLTVV.

This chain uses TRBV4-2 with TRBJ2-1; possibly TRBD1 or TRBD2 for D (5 bases each). The CDR3 consists of 16 residues. The germline V gene encodes CDR1 LGHNA and CDR2 YNFKEQ. The ends were cut back, 7 bases at V and 5 bases at J, with 21 bases in the middle. The CDR3 DNA reads as TGTGCCAGCACTCGTCGGGGCTACCAGGTAGACAATGAGCAGTTCTTC. Its protein product is CASTRRGYQVDNEQFF.

As DNA, the CDR3 is TGTGCCAGCAGGCAGGGGGCGCGTGAGACAGATACGCAGTATTTT. Translated: CASRQGARETDTQYF. The chain joins TRBV6-6 to TRBJ2-3; 8 bases map to TRBD1. The CDR3 has 15 residues. The V gene end was trimmed by 6 bases and the J gene end by 3 bases; junction bases not matched to a gene: 8. Germline loops: CDR1 MNHNY, CDR2 SVGAGI (reference sequence).

This clone was picked up one time. The chain links TRBV10-3 to TRBJ2-1; D ambiguous. The CDR3 extends over 12 amino acids. The V and J ends lost 2 bases and 6 bases respectively, with 5 bases between them. Germline values: CDR1 ENHRY, CDR2 SYGVKD. In DNA form, the CDR3 reads TGTGCCATCAGTGAGGCAGGCAATGAGCAGTTCTTC. Protein product: CAISEAGNEQFF.

The chain employs TRBV12-5 and TRBJ2-3; no clear D. The germline gives CDR1 LGHNT, CDR2 FRNRAP. The CDR3 loop spans 13 amino acids. Trimming removed 0 bases from V and 5 bases from J, with 6 bases in between. In nucleotides, the CDR3 is TGTGCTAGTGGTTTGGTACCCGGAGATACGCAGTATTTT. Encoded protein: CASGLVPGDTQYF.

CDR3 nucleotide sequence: TGTGCCAGCACCGCCGGGGGTGAGCAGTTCTTC. It is translated as CASTAGGEQFF. The chain links TRBV6-5 to TRBJ2-1; maybe TRBD2 (6 bases). From germline, CDR1 is MNHEY and CDR2 SVGAGI. The CDR3 runs to 11 residues. Trimming left V 7 bases short and J 9 bases short, with 10 bases between.

The genes are TRBV15 and TRBJ1-3; a weak D match, TRBD1 (5 bases). Trimming shortened V by 5 bases and J by 2 bases, and 13 bases separated the two germline ends. This CDR3 comprises 15 residues. The germline gives CDR1 LNHNV, CDR2 YYDKDF (reference sequence). CDR3 bases: TGTGCCACCAGCGCAAGGGGCCTCACTGGAAACACCATATATTTT. Amino acid sequence: CATSARGLTGNTIYF.

J is TRBJ2-3 and V is TRBV2; D unclear. Trimming cost V 2 bases and J 3 bases, with 6 bases left between them. Germline values: CDR1 SNHLY, CDR2 FYNNEI. CDR3 length: 13 amino acids. The CDR3 sequence is CASSERRTDTQYF. For the CDR3, the DNA is TGTGCCAGCAGTGAAAGACGGACAGATACGCAGTATTTT. The full variable domain, completed using reference TRBV2 and TRBJ2-3, is EPEVTQTPSHQVTQMGQEVILRCVPISNHLYFYWYRQILGQKVEFLVSFYNNEISEKSEIFDDQFSVERPDGSNFTLKIRSTKLEDSAMYFCASSERRTDTQYFGPGTRLTVL.

The V and J genes are TRBV28 and TRBJ2-7; possible D gene TRBD1, 7 bases. The CDR3 runs to 15 residues. V dropped 2 bases and J dropped 3 bases, with 14 bases sitting between them. Germline V gene sequence: CDR1 MDHEN, CDR2 SYDVKM. The CDR3 nucleotides read TGTGCCAGCAGTTTAAGGGCGGGACAGATCTACGAGCAGTACTTC. Amino acids: CASSLRAGQIYEQYF. Supplemented by reference TRBV28 and TRBJ2-7, the full variable domain reads DVKVTQSSRYLVKRTGEKVFLECVQDMDHENMFWYRQDPGLGLRLIYFSYDVKMKEKGDIPEGYSVSREKKERFSLILESASTNQTSMYLCASSLRAGQIYEQYFGPGTRLTVT.

This rearrangement joins TRBV18 to TRBJ2-1, with 10 nucleotides matching TRBD2. Germline values: CDR1 KGHSH, CDR2 LQKENI. The CDR3 runs to 15 residues. Trimming at V came to 4 bases and at J to 3 bases, leaving 3 bases not matched to a gene. The CDR3 DNA reads TGTGCCAGCTCACATGGACTAGCGGTCTACAATGAGCAGTTCTTC. Translated: CASSHGLAVYNEQFF. Filled out from reference TRBV18 and TRBJ2-1, the complete variable domain reads NAGVMQNPRHLVRRRGQEARLRCSPMKGHSHVYWYRQLPEEGLKFMVYLQKENIIDESGMPKERFSAEFPKEGPSILRIQQVVRGDSAAYFCASSHGLAVYNEQFFGPGTRLTVL.

V usage is TRBV7-2 and J usage is TRBJ2-5; D not certain. Per the germline V gene, CDR1 is SGHTA and CDR2 is FQGNSA. V was clipped by 6 bases and J by 5 bases, with 13 bases between them. There are 13 residues in the CDR3. The CDR3 is CASSLGPWETQYF. The CDR3 nucleotides are TGTGCCAGCAGTCTTGGGCCCTGGGAGACCCAGTACTTC.

As for this clone: Mismatch with germline at one junction end may stem from a read error. The chain joins TRBV20-1 to TRBJ2-7; D remains unclear. CDR3 size: 11 residues. Looked up from germline, CDR1 is DFQATT and CDR2 is SNEGSKA (reference sequence). CDR3 nucleotide sequence: TGCAGTGCTAGAGATCGGTTAGAGCGGTACTTC. Its translation is CSARDRLERYF.

The chain employs TRBV19 and TRBJ1-4; a weak D match, TRBD1 (5 bases). This CDR3 has 15 amino acids. With 3 bases removed from V and 1 base from J, the gap between germline ends came to 9 bases. The germline CDR1 and CDR2 sequences are LNHDA and SQIVND (reference sequence). The CDR3 region has the DNA TGTGCCAGTAGTATCCAGGGAGGAACTAATGAAAAACTGTTTTTT. It yields the protein CASSIQGGTNEKLFF.